Listed below are T cell receptor beta chains from one sample, sequenced in a study of blood T cell repertoires in COVID-19. The assay was immunoSEQ multiplex PCR, and TCRdb's table has in-frame clones only and misses some. This table has about 170,000 clones, about 93% appearing once. Input material: peripheral blood. Receptors originate from a woman between 50 and 59 years old with acute or convalescent COVID-19. The CDR3 runs from the conserved cysteine through the conserved F or W. D genes are given only for firm matches. Clone sizes are given selectively: once, few, many, or a class where the clone is expanded.

len	v_gene	j_gene	abundance	d_gene	CDR3nt	CDR3aa
13	TRBV19	TRBJ1-5	NA	TRBD1	TGTGCCAGTAGACAGGGGAAGGGTCAGCCCCAGCATTTT	CASRQGKGQPQHF
13	TRBV15	TRBJ1-4	NA	NA	TGTGCCACCAGCAGATCTACCACAGAGTTACTGTTTTTT	CATSRSTTELLFF
13	TRBV5-1	TRBJ1-1	NA	TRBD1	TGCGCCAGCAGCGGGGACAGGGGAACTGAAGCTTTCTTT	CASSGDRGTEAFF
14	TRBV5-1	TRBJ2-1	NA	TRBD1	TGCGCCAGCAGCTTCGGGGACAGGCTGAATGAGCAGTTCTTC	CASSFGDRLNEQFF
18	TRBV7-7	TRBJ2-3	NA	TRBD2	TGTGCCAGCAGCCCAGGACTAGCGGGGGGGGGTAGCACAGATACGCAGTATTTT	CASSPGLAGGGSTDTQYF
13	TRBV25-1	TRBJ2-1	NA	TRBD1	TGTGCCAGCAGTAAGACAGGGACCAATGAGCAGTTCTTC	CASSKTGTNEQFF
16	TRBV28	TRBJ2-7	NA	TRBD2	TGTGCCAGCGGTTTCCGTCGACTAGCCAACCAAGGCGAGCAGTACTTC	CASGFRRLANQGEQYF
13	TRBV11-2	TRBJ1-4	NA	NA	TGTGCCAGCAGCTACACAGGGTCGGGAAAACTGTTTTTT	CASSYTGSGKLFF
13	TRBV12-3/TRBV12-4	TRBJ2-5	once	TRBD1	TGTGCCAGCAGTCTAGACAGGGAAGAGACCCAGTACTTC	CASSLDREETQYF
14	TRBV19	TRBJ2-7	NA	TRBD2	TGTGCCAGTAGGGGAGGGTCGGGTTCCTACGAGCAGTACTTC	CASRGGSGSYEQYF
15	TRBV18	TRBJ1-3	NA	TRBD1	TGTGCCAGCTCACCAACAGGGGGCTCTGGAAACACCATATATTTT	CASSPTGGSGNTIYF
16	TRBV7-9	TRBJ2-7	NA	NA	TGTGCCAGCAGCTTAACATTCGCCAGGGGATCCGCCGAGCAGTACTTC	CASSLTFARGSAEQYF
14	TRBV2	TRBJ1-4	NA	TRBD1	TGTGCCAGCTCCTGGGCAGGGGGGAATGAAAAACTGTTTTTT	CASSWAGGNEKLFF
13	TRBV27	TRBJ1-2	NA	NA	TGTGCCAGCAGTCAACAGGGTAACTATGGCTACACCTTC	CASSQQGNYGYTF
14	TRBV5-6	TRBJ1-5	NA	NA	TGTGCCAGCAGCTTGCGGTATAGCAATCAGCCCCAGCATTTT	CASSLRYSNQPQHF
20	TRBV21-1	TRBJ1-3	NA	NA	TGTGCCAGCAGCAAAGTTTTAGGGGGACCCCACTTACGCTCTGGAAACACCATATATTTT	CASSKVLGGPHLRSGNTIYF
15	TRBV10-3	TRBJ1-1	NA	NA	TGTGCCATCAGTGACTCACAGGGACGGAGCACTGAAGCTTTCTTT	CAISDSQGRSTEAFF
13	TRBV10-2	TRBJ1-3	few	NA	TGCGCCAGCAGTGAGTCTAGAGGGAACACCATATATTTT	CASSESRGNTIYF
17	TRBV7-2	TRBJ2-3	NA	TRBD2	TGTGCCAGCAGCTTATTTGGGACTAGCGGGAGCACAGATACGCAGTATTTT	CASSLFGTSGSTDTQYF
15	TRBV5-1	TRBJ1-3	few	TRBD1	TGCGCCAGCAGCTCGGGGGACAGGACTGGAAACACCATATATTTT	CASSSGDRTGNTIYF
16	TRBV19	TRBJ2-2	NA	TRBD1	TGTGCCAGTAGTATTGAAGGGACAGGGATCACCGGGGAGCTGTTTTTT	CASSIEGTGITGELFF
14	TRBV4-1	TRBJ1-2	NA	TRBD1	TGCGCCAGCAGCCCTATCGGACAGGGACGGGGCTACACCTTC	CASSPIGQGRGYTF
15	TRBV7-3	TRBJ1-6	NA	NA	TGTGCCAGCAGCTTAAGTGGTCGCGACGGGTCACCCCTCCACTTT	CASSLSGRDGSPLHF
12	TRBV6-5	TRBJ2-1	NA	TRBD2	TGTGCCAGCATCGGACTAGCCAATGAGCAGTTCTTC	CASIGLANEQFF
16	TRBV7-9	TRBJ1-2	NA	NA	TGTGCCAGCAGCTTAAGTTCGGGCCTAGCCCCCTTTGTCTACACCTTC	CASSLSSGLAPFVYTF
13	TRBV30	TRBJ1-2	NA	NA	TGTGCCTGGAGTTCACAGGGATTCGATGGCTACACCTTC	CAWSSQGFDGYTF
14	TRBV3-1/TRBV3-2	TRBJ2-1	NA	TRBD2	TGTGCCAGCAGCCCCTCCGGGACTAGCGTTGAGCAGTTCTTC	CASSPSGTSVEQFF
14	TRBV18	TRBJ2-1	NA	NA	TGTGCCAGCTCACCCGGACAGAGAAACAATGAGCAGTTCTTC	CASSPGQRNNEQFF
13	TRBV7-9	TRBJ1-2	NA	TRBD1	TGTGCCAGCAGCCCAGGGGGTTTCTATGGCTACACCTTC	CASSPGGFYGYTF
15	TRBV4-1	TRBJ2-7	NA	TRBD2	TGCGCCAGCAGCCAAGATGGGACTAGCTTTTACGAGCAGTACTTC	CASSQDGTSFYEQYF
15	TRBV10-3	TRBJ2-6	NA	TRBD1	TGTGCCATCAGTGCGACAGGGTCTGGGGCCAACGTCCTGACTTTC	CAISATGSGANVLTF
14	TRBV28	TRBJ2-7	NA	NA	TGTGCCAGCAGCCGGGACATCGGAAGCTACGAGCAGTACTTC	CASSRDIGSYEQYF
16	TRBV19	TRBJ2-7	NA	NA	TGTGCCAGTAGTATCAAAGCCACAGGGTACCCCTACGAGCAGTACTTC	CASSIKATGYPYEQYF
12	TRBV28	TRBJ1-1	NA	NA	TGTGCCAGCAGCCCTGGAGGCACTGAAGCTTTCTTT	CASSPGGTEAFF
13	TRBV7-3	TRBJ1-1	NA	NA	TGTGCCAGCAGCCCTTCGGTGAACACTGAAGCTTTCTTT	CASSPSVNTEAFF
14	TRBV4-3	TRBJ2-1	NA	TRBD2	TGCGCCAGCAGCCAACTAGCGGGGTCGAATGAGCAGTTCTTC	CASSQLAGSNEQFF
17	TRBV4-3	TRBJ2-1	NA	TRBD2	TGCGCCAGCAGCCAAGTGAGGGATCTAGCGGGAGTTGATGAGCAGTTCTTC	CASSQVRDLAGVDEQFF
14	TRBV5-6	TRBJ2-4	NA	NA	TGTGCCAGCAGCGTAACAGGGATGGGGGACATTCAGTACTTC	CASSVTGMGDIQYF
16	TRBV28	TRBJ2-1	NA	TRBD2	TGTGCCAGCAGTTCCGGGGGGGGCGGGAGCTACAATGAGCAGTTCTTC	CASSSGGGGSYNEQFF
12	TRBV29-1	TRBJ1-1	NA	NA	TGCAGCGTTGAATTTGCGACAGTAGAAGCTTTCTTT	CSVEFATVEAFF
15	TRBV6-5	TRBJ1-5	few	TRBD1	TGTGCCAGCAGCCAAGACAGGGGAAGCAATCAGCCCCAGCATTTT	CASSQDRGSNQPQHF
16	TRBV24-1	TRBJ2-3	NA	TRBD2	TGTGCCACCAGTGATCCCAGCGGGACCCGCACAGATACGCAGTATTTT	CATSDPSGTRTDTQYF
11	TRBV6-6	TRBJ2-7	NA	NA	TGTGCCCCCCGGAGAGCCTACGAGCAGTACTTC	CAPRRAYEQYF
17	TRBV28	TRBJ1-5	NA	TRBD1	TGTGCCAGCAGGGAAGGGACAGGAGTGATAGGCAATCAGCCCCAGCATTTT	CASREGTGVIGNQPQHF
15	TRBV6-5	TRBJ1-2	NA	NA	TGTGCCAGCACCGGGCATGGGCCGGGGTCCTATGGCTACACCTTC	CASTGHGPGSYGYTF
15	TRBV28	TRBJ1-6	NA	TRBD1	TGTGCCAGCCGGCCCGGGACAGGCGAGAGTTCACCCCTCCACTTT	CASRPGTGESSPLHF
14	TRBV21-1	TRBJ2-5	NA	NA	TGTGCCAGCAGCAAACGGGGAATCCCCGAGACCCAGTACTTC	CASSKRGIPETQYF
16	TRBV11-2	TRBJ1-3	NA	NA	TGTGCCAGCAGCTTAGATTTGGCTGCCTCTGGAAACACCATATATTTT	CASSLDLAASGNTIYF
14	TRBV7-9	TRBJ1-1	once	NA	TGTGCCAGCAGCTTACAAAGTACTACCACTGAAGCTTTCTTT	CASSLQSTTTEAFF
15	TRBV19	TRBJ2-3	NA	NA	TGTGCCAGTAGTATAGCCAGGGGCCCCACAGATACGCAGTATTTT	CASSIARGPTDTQYF
14	TRBV6-2/TRBV6-3	TRBJ1-5	NA	NA	TGTGCCAGCAGCTCACCAGGGGACCATCAGCCCCAGCATTTT	CASSSPGDHQPQHF
15	TRBV10-3	TRBJ1-5	once	NA	TGTGCCATCAGTGAGTCGGTACTCTACAATCAGCCCCAGCATTTT	CAISESVLYNQPQHF
17	TRBV11-2	TRBJ2-1	NA	TRBD1	TGTGCCAGCTTATCCATCAAACAGGGGGCGGATTACAATGAGCAGTTCTTC	CASLSIKQGADYNEQFF
15	TRBV7-9	TRBJ2-2	NA	NA	TGTGCCAGCAGCCTAATGGTGGGGCACACCGGGGAGCTGTTTTTT	CASSLMVGHTGELFF
15	TRBV7-8	TRBJ2-7	NA	TRBD2	TGTGCCAGCAGCCATAAGCGGGAGCTCCTCTACGAGCAGTACTTC	CASSHKRELLYEQYF